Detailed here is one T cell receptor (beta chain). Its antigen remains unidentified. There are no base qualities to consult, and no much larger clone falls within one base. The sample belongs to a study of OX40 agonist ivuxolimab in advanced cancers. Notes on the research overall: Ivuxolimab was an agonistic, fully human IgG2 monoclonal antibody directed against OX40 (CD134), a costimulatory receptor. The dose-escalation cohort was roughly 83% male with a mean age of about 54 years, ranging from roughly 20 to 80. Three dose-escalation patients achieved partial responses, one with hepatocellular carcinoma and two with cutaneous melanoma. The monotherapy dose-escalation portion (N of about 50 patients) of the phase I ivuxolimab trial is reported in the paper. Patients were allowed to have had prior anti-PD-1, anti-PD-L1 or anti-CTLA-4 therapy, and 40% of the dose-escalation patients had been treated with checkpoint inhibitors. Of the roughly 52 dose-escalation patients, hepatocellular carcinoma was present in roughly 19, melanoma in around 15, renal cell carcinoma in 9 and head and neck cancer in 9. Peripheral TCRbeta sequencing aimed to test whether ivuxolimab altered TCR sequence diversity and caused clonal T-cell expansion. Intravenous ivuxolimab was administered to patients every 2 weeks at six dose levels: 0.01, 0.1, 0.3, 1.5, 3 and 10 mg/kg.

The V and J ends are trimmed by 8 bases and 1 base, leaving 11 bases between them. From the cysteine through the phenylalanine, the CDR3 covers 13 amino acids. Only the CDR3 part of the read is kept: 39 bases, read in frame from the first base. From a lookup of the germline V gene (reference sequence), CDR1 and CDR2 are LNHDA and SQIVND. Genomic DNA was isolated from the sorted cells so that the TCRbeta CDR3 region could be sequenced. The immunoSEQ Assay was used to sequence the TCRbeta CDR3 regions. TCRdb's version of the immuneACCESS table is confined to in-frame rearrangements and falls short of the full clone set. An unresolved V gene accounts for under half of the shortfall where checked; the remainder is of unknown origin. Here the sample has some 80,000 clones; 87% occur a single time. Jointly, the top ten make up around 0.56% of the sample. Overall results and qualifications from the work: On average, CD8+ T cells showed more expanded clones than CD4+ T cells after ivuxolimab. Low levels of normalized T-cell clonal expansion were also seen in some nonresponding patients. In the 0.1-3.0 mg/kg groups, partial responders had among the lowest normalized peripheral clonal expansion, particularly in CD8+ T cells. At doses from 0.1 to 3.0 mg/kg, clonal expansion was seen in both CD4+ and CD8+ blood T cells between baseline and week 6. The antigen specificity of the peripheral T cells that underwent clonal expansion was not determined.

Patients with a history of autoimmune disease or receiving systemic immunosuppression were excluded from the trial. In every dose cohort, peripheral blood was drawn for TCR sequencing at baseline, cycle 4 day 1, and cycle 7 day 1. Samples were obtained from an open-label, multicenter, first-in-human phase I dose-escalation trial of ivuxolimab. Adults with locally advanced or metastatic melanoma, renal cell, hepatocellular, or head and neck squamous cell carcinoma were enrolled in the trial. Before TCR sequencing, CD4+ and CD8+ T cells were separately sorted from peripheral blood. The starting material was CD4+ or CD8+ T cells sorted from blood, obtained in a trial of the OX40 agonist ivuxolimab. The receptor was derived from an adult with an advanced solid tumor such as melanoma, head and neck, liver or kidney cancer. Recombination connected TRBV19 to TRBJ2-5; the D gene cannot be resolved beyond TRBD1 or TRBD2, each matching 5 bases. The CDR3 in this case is CASGGPFQETQYF. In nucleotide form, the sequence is TGTGCCAGTGGGGGACCCTTCCAAGAGACCCAGTACTTC.